This TCR beta chain was captured by sequencing in a study of control samples from healthy donors and cancer patients. CDR3 length: 13 residues. The V gene end was trimmed by 6 bases and the J gene end by 7 bases; junction bases not matched to a gene: 5. The germline V gene has CDR1 SNHLY and CDR2 FYNNEI. This clone was seen a few times. Generated by immunoSEQ multiplex PCR, the TCRdb table keeps only in-frame clones and is missing some. Among 170,000 or so clones, 75% to 95% were seen once, and the ten largest hold around 2%. The J gene is TRBJ2-4, the V gene TRBV2, with 8 bases fitting TRBD1. The sample taken for sequencing was blood. The TCR comes from a woman aged 40 to 50 in good health. The DNA of the CDR3 is TGTGCCAGCAGCTCTCAGGGGGCCAACATTCAGTACTTC. Encoded protein: CASSSQGANIQYF.